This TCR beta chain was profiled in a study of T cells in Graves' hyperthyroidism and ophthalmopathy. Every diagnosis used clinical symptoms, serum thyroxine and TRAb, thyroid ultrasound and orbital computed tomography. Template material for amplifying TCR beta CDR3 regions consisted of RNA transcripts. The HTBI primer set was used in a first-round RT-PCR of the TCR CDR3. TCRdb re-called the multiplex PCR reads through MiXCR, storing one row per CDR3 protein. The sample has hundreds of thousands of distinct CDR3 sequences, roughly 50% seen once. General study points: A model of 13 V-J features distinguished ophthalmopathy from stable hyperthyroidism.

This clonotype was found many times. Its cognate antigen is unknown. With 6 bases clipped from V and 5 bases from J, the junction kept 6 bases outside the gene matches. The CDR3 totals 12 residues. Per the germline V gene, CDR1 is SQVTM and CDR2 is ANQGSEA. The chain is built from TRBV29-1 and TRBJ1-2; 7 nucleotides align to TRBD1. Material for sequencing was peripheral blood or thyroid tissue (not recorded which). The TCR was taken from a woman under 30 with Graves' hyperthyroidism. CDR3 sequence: CSVGTAKYGYTF. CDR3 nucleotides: TGCAGCGTAGGGACAGCCAAATATGGCTACACCTTC.